A single sample gave rise to the 27 T cell receptor beta chains below, sequenced in a study of blood T cell repertoires in COVID-19 (dated by TCRdb to the early 2020s). The method behind the library was the immunoSEQ multiplex PCR assay. TCRdb retrieved this table from immuneACCESS and kept in-frame rearrangements only. Not all clones are present; in checked studies, unresolved V genes account for under half, and no reason is known for the remainder. Here the sample has 200,000 to 300,000 clones; under 85% occur a single time. Around 5.2% of the sample rests with the top ten. The sequenced sample was peripheral blood. All receptors derive from a human donor in a cohort sampled during active COVID-19.

This chain joins TRBV11-2 and TRBJ1-2, with D possibly TRBD1 on 6 matching bases. The length of the CDR3 is 15 residues. Trimming removed 1 base at V and 8 bases at J, with 17 bases between. Germline CDR1 SGHAT, CDR2 FQNNGV. CDR3 sequence: CASSLATGLQKGYTF. CDR3 bases: TGTGCCAGCAGCTTAGCTACAGGGTTGCAAAAGGGCTACACCTTC.

The V call is TRBV10-3, the J call TRBJ2-2; 11 bases line up with TRBD2. The CDR3 is 15 residues long. V gave up 5 bases and J gave up 4 bases; unmatched junction bases: 3. Germline V gene lookup returns CDR1 ENHRY and CDR2 SYGVKD. CDR3 amino acids: CAISTSGGPTGELFF. The CDR3 DNA follows: TGTGCCATCAGTACTAGCGGGGGCCCCACCGGGGAGCTGTTTTTT.

CDR3 coding DNA: TGTGCCAGTAGTATCGCCAGGGCCTCCTACGAGCAGTACTTC. Protein product: CASSIARASYEQYF. The chain uses TRBV19 and TRBJ2-7; tentative D call: TRBD1 (5 bases). The V gene lost 3 bases and the J gene lost 0 bases, with 9 bases spanning the gap. The length of the CDR3 is 14 residues. Germline loops: CDR1 LNHDA, CDR2 SQIVND (reference sequence).

A remark on this clone: The sample has other DNA sequences that encode this CDR3 too. V gene TRBV12-3 or TRBV12-4 combines with J gene TRBJ1-1; 9 nucleotides match TRBD1. The length of the CDR3 is 13 residues. V lost 6 bases and J lost 4; bases outside the gene matches: 3. CDR3: CASSRQGGTEAFF. The CDR3 DNA reads TGTGCCAGCAGCAGACAGGGGGGCACTGAAGCTTTCTTT.

The chain has TRBV5-5 and TRBJ2-3; TRBD2 aligns across 12 bases. CDR3 length: 17 residues. Germline assignment: CDR1 SGHKS and CDR2 YYEKEE (reference sequence). Trimming cost V 0 bases and J 3 bases; bases outside gene matches: 5. The CDR3 sequence is CASSLGLAGVGTDTQYF. CDR3 in DNA: TGTGCCAGCAGCTTGGGACTAGCGGGAGTTGGGACAGATACGCAGTATTTT.

The V call is TRBV27, the J call TRBJ1-6; D unresolved. In germline, CDR1 is MNHEY, CDR2 SMNVEV (reference sequence). The CDR3 is 14 residues long. V was pared by 1 base and J by 8 bases, with 9 bases between. The CDR3 is CASSLFSMDSPLHF. The CDR3 bases are TGTGCCAGCAGTTTATTCTCTATGGATTCACCCCTCCACTTT.

Many counts were recorded for this clone. J is TRBJ2-1 and V is TRBV3-1 (or the pseudogene TRBV3-2); 8 bases fit TRBD2. Trimming cost V 0 bases and J 6 bases; bases outside gene matches: 13. The CDR3 is 18 residues long. Germline CDR1 reads LGHDT; CDR2 reads YNNKEL (reference sequence). CDR3 residues: CASSQEGRIAGGGNEQFF. DNA for the CDR3: TGTGCCAGCAGCCAAGAAGGTCGTATCGCGGGAGGAGGCAATGAGCAGTTCTTC.

The rearrangement joins TRBV24-1 to TRBJ1-1, with D possibly TRBD1 on 5 matching bases. Germline CDR1 reads KGHDR; CDR2 reads SFDVKD. The CDR3 runs to 15 residues. The V end lost 2 bases, the J end lost 1 base, and 10 bases lay between the germline ends. CDR3 nucleotide sequence: TGTGCCACCAGTGATTGGGGGGGAGGGAACACTGAAGCTTTCTTT. This gives the protein CATSDWGGGNTEAFF.

The rearrangement links TRBV5-6 to TRBJ1-5, with 8 bases aligning to TRBD1. CDR1 and CDR2 (germline): SGHDT, YYEEEE. This CDR3 has 15 amino acids. The ends lost 2 bases at V and 3 bases at J; junction bases unmatched: 4. The CDR3 sequence: CASSFRTGNNQPQHF. CDR3 coding DNA: TGTGCCAGCAGCTTTAGGACAGGGAACAATCAGCCCCAGCATTTT.

This chain uses TRBV5-6 with TRBJ1-1; D is uncertain. The V gene lost 1 base and the J gene lost 1 base, with 17 bases spanning the gap. The CDR3 runs 17 residues. The V gene's germline CDR1 is SGHDT and CDR2 YYEEEE. CDR3 sequence (DNA): TGTGCCAGCAGCTTGTTGGTCGGCGGGTTAGGGAACACTGAAGCTTTCTTT. It encodes CASSLLVGGLGNTEAFF. The entire variable domain, with the rest obtained from reference TRBV5-6 and TRBJ1-1, is as follows: DAGVTQSPTHLIKTRGQQVTLRCSPKSGHDTVSWYQQALGQGPQFIFQYYEEEERQRGNFPDRFSGHQFPNYSSELNVNALLLGDSALYLCASSLLVGGLGNTEAFFGQGTRLTVV.

Details on this clone: This sample also contains other DNA sequences that code for the same CDR3. The gene calls are TRBV5-8 and TRBJ2-3; D ambiguous. The CDR3 is 13 residues long. V was clipped by 2 bases and J by 0 bases, with 4 bases between them. Germline V gene lookup returns CDR1 SGHTS and CDR2 YDEGEE. The CDR3 DNA reads TGTGCCAGCAGCTTTAGTAGCACAGATACGCAGTATTTT. Translation: CASSFSSTDTQYF.

The J gene is TRBJ2-5, the V gene TRBV5-1, with 7 nucleotides matching TRBD1. V was clipped by 4 bases and J by 4 bases; unmatched bases: 10. The CDR3 runs 15 residues. The germline V gene encodes CDR1 SGHRS and CDR2 YFSETQ. CDR3 residues: CASSIARDRSETQYF. For the CDR3, the DNA is TGCGCCAGCAGCATCGCCCGGGACAGATCAGAGACCCAGTACTTC. Complete variable domain (other parts from reference TRBV5-1 and TRBJ2-5): KAGVTQTPRYLIKTRGQQVTLSCSPISGHRSVSWYQQTPGQGLQFLFEYFSETQRNKGNFPGRFSGRQFSNSRSEMNVSTLELGDSALYLCASSIARDRSETQYFGPGTRLLVL.

CDR3 sequence reads: CASSPLDTGNEQFF. The CDR3 coding sequence is TGTGCCAGCTCACCATTAGATACGGGAAATGAGCAGTTCTTC. The V call is TRBV18, the J call TRBJ2-1; D perhaps matches TRBD2 (5 bases). The length of the CDR3 is 14 residues. The ends were cut back, 2 bases at V and 7 bases at J, with 12 bases in the middle. The germline V gene encodes CDR1 KGHSH and CDR2 LQKENI. Combining the CDR3 with reference TRBV18 and TRBJ2-1 gives the whole variable domain NAGVMQNPRHLVRRRGQEARLRCSPMKGHSHVYWYRQLPEEGLKFMVYLQKENIIDESGMPKERFSAEFPKEGPSILRIQQVVRGDSAAYFCASSPLDTGNEQFFGPGTRLTVL.

The CDR3 region has the DNA TGTGCCAGTAGTACCGGACTCGACAGGGGAGGTGCCAAAAACATTCAGTACTTC. Its protein product is CASSTGLDRGGAKNIQYF. The gene calls are TRBV19 and TRBJ2-4, with TRBD1 matching 8 bases. The V gene end was trimmed by 4 bases and the J gene end by 1 base; junction bases not matched to a gene: 12. CDR3 size: 18 residues. The V gene's germline CDR1 is LNHDA and CDR2 SQIVND (reference sequence).

The chain is built from TRBV28 and TRBJ2-2; perhaps TRBD2 as D (5 bases). Germline V lookup: CDR1 MDHEN, CDR2 SYDVKM. The CDR3 runs to 16 residues. V dropped 3 bases and J dropped 4 bases, with 15 bases sitting between them. The CDR3 DNA is TGTGCCAGCAGTTTGGTCCCGGGGTTGGTCACCGGGGAGCTGTTTTTT. Protein product: CASSLVPGLVTGELFF.

This chain uses TRBV19 with TRBJ2-5, with D maybe TRBD1 (6 bases). Germline CDR1 and CDR2: LNHDA and SQIVND (reference sequence). V lost 4 bases to trimming and J lost 5 bases, with 14 bases between them. The CDR3 is made up of 14 amino acids. The CDR3 loop reads CASSTPNQGETQYF. The CDR3 coding sequence is TGTGCCAGTAGTACACCTAACCAGGGGGAGACCCAGTACTTC.

V and J are TRBV19 and TRBJ1-3; D is undetermined. CDR3 length: 11 amino acids. V dropped 4 bases and J dropped 6 bases, with 4 bases sitting between them. CDR1 is LNHDA, CDR2 SQIVND, per germline (reference sequence). The CDR3 coding sequence is TGTGCCAGTAGTACCTCAAACACCATATATTTT. As protein: CASSTSNTIYF.

This chain uses TRBV6-1 with TRBJ2-1, with D perhaps TRBD1 (6 bases). CDR1 MNHNS and CDR2 SASEGT come from the germline V gene. V lost 2 bases, J lost 6 bases, and 17 bases lay in between. This CDR3 region has 16 residues. The CDR3 region is CASSEPTGWRSNEQFF. The DNA for the CDR3 is TGTGCCAGCAGTGAACCCACAGGGTGGCGATCCAATGAGCAGTTCTTC.

V gene TRBV24-1 combines with J gene TRBJ2-1, with 9 bases aligning to TRBD1. The CDR3 has 15 amino acids. Germline V CDR1 and CDR2: KGHDR, SFDVKD. V trimming: 1 base; J trimming: 7 bases; junction bases outside the gene matches: 4. CDR3 amino acids: CATSDFGTGLNEQFF. Here the CDR3 DNA reads TGTGCCACCAGTGATTTTGGGACAGGGCTTAATGAGCAGTTCTTC.

For the CDR3, the DNA is TGTGCCAGCCCTCCGGGGGGGGGCCTGGCCGGGACAGTAGACGAGCAGTACTTC. Its translation: CASPPGGGLAGTVDEQYF. The chain employs TRBV28 and TRBJ2-7; a possible D gene is TRBD2 (8 bases). Germline CDR1 reads MDHEN; CDR2 reads SYDVKM. CDR3 length: 18 residues. The ends were cut back, 8 bases at V and 5 bases at J, with 31 bases in the middle.

The rearrangement joins TRBV5-1 to TRBJ2-1, with 11 bases that match TRBD1. With 3 bases clipped from V and 2 bases from J, the junction kept 4 bases outside the gene matches. The length of the CDR3 is 16 residues. Germline V lookup: CDR1 SGHRS, CDR2 YFSETQ. The CDR3 is CASSWPGQGAYNEQFF. The CDR3 DNA is TGCGCCAGCAGCTGGCCGGGACAGGGGGCCTACAATGAGCAGTTCTTC.

V gene TRBV18 combines with J gene TRBJ1-4; a weak D match, TRBD1 (6 bases). Germline CDR1 is KGHSH and CDR2 is LQKENI. The CDR3 totals 16 residues. The V and J ends lost 2 bases and 1 base respectively, with 11 bases between them. The CDR3 reads CASSPTGMVTNEKLFF. In nucleotides, the CDR3 is TGTGCCAGCTCACCAACAGGGATGGTAACTAATGAAAAACTGTTTTTT.

This clone was counted ten times or more. This chain links TRBV14 with TRBJ1-1; D ambiguous. This CDR3 is 15 amino acids long. Trimming removed 1 base from V and 0 bases from J, with 9 bases in between. CDR1 and CDR2 from the germline V gene are SGHDN and FVKESK. The CDR3 bases are TGTGCCAGCAGCCAAGGGCCCAAGTTGAACACTGAAGCTTTCTTT. Translation gives CASSQGPKLNTEAFF.

The chain carries TRBV19 and TRBJ2-1; D is possibly TRBD2 (5 bases). V was shortened by 7 bases and J by 3 bases, with 16 bases between the two germline ends. The CDR3 runs to 15 residues. Germline V gene data show CDR1 as LNHDA and CDR2 as SQIVND (reference sequence). The CDR3 nucleotides read TGTGCCAGTACCCCGGGAAGGGTCGTCTACAATGAGCAGTTCTTC. Translation gives CASTPGRVVYNEQFF.

This chain connects TRBV27 to TRBJ1-6, with 9 nucleotides matching TRBD1. Trimming took 2 bases from V and 4 from J; bases not matched to a gene: 6. The CDR3 is made up of 17 amino acids. CDR1 is MNHEY, CDR2 SMNVEV, per germline (reference sequence). CDR3 amino acids: CASSLTRQGGYNSPLHF. In DNA, the CDR3 is TGTGCCAGCAGTTTAACCAGACAGGGGGGTTATAATTCACCCCTCCACTTT.

V is TRBV5-1 and J is TRBJ1-2; 10 bases fit TRBD1. Trimming cost V 3 bases and J 7 bases; bases outside gene matches: 6. This CDR3 has 14 amino acids. Germline V CDR1 and CDR2: SGHRS, YFSETQ. The CDR3: CASSSGQGTSGYTF. CDR3 DNA sequence: TGCGCCAGCAGCTCGGGACAGGGGACCAGTGGCTACACCTTC.

The chain combines TRBV6-5 with TRBJ1-5; 9 positions agree with TRBD1. Germline V CDR1 and CDR2: MNHEY, SVGAGI. The CDR3 totals 14 residues. With 4 bases clipped from V and 5 bases from J, the junction kept 3 bases outside the gene matches. This CDR3 is CASSSGQGHQPQHF. CDR3 nucleotide sequence: TGTGCCAGCAGTTCCGGACAGGGGCATCAGCCCCAGCATTTT.